These 8 T cell receptor beta chains came from one sample sequenced in a study of T-cell reconstitution after alpha-beta-depleted transplantation in children. Unique molecular identifiers were incorporated during preparation of the TCRbeta library. In TCRdb, the PCR reads were re-called with MiXCR into one record per CDR3 protein. This table holds under 250,000 distinct CDR3 sequences, around 7% found once. The sample here was PBMCs, taken before TCRalphabeta/CD19-depleted stem cell transplant. The receptors were gathered from a boy between 2 and 10 years old with acute lymphoblastic leukemia, due to receive a stem cell transplant.

There are a few counts of this clonotype. This chain uses TRBV28 with TRBJ1-5, with D perhaps TRBD1 (5 bases). Between the trimmed V and J ends, which lost 2 bases and 5 bases, there was a span of 10 bases. CDR1 MDHEN and CDR2 SYDVKM come from the germline V gene. The CDR3 length is 14 residues. The CDR3 region has the DNA TGTGCCAGCAGTTTACAGGGTTTGGATCAGCCCCAGCATTTT. Protein sequence: CASSLQGLDQPQHF.

The gene calls are TRBV12-3 or TRBV12-4 and TRBJ2-2; no definite D call. The CDR3 length is 14 residues. V was clipped by 7 bases and J by 7 bases, with 16 bases between them. CDR3 loop: CASTLGPAVGELFF. The CDR3 DNA reads TGTGCCAGCACCCTCGGGCCGGCAGTCGGGGAGCTGTTTTTT.

This clonotype was recorded many times. V and J are TRBV7-9 and TRBJ1-2; D is ambiguous. CDR3 length equals 14 residues. Germline V gene data show CDR1 as SEHNR and CDR2 as FQNEAQ (reference sequence). Trimming stripped 10 bases from V and 4 bases from J, with 19 bases between. The CDR3 reads CATPRLDPSYGYTF. The CDR3 nucleotides are TGTGCCACCCCGAGGTTGGACCCAAGCTATGGCTACACCTTC.

This clonotype was counted many times. This rearrangement joins TRBV20-1 to TRBJ2-3, with 8 bases identical to TRBD1. CDR1 and CDR2 from the germline V gene are DFQATT and SNEGSKA (reference sequence). The CDR3 contains 12 residues. V lost 6 bases and J lost 6; bases outside the gene matches: 5. CDR3 protein: CSARQGLDTQYF. As DNA, the CDR3 is TGCAGTGCCCGACAGGGGTTGGATACGCAGTATTTT.

In this sample, this clonotype turned up a few times. The gene calls are TRBV20-1 and TRBJ2-4; 11 nucleotides agree with TRBD2. Germline assignment: CDR1 DFQATT and CDR2 SNEGSKA (reference sequence). The CDR3 is 17 amino acids. With V trimmed by 5 bases and J by 3 bases, 12 bases remained unmatched. As DNA, the CDR3 is TGCAGTGCTCCCGGCTTAGCGGGAGGGCCCGTCAAAAACATTCAGTACTTC. As protein: CSAPGLAGGPVKNIQYF.

This clonotype was found many times. The rearrangement links TRBV13 to TRBJ2-5, with no clear D. Germline V gene sequence: CDR1 PRHDT, CDR2 FYEKMQ (reference sequence). Trimming removed 5 bases from V and 3 bases from J, with 19 bases in between. The CDR3 is made up of 16 amino acids. CDR3 amino acids: CASSQWGGQDEETQYF. For the CDR3, the DNA is TGTGCCAGCAGCCAGTGGGGTGGGCAGGATGAAGAGACCCAGTACTTC.

This clonotype showed up many times. This chain joins TRBV7-3 and TRBJ2-2, with D possibly TRBD2 on 6 matching bases. There are 15 residues in the CDR3. V lost 0 bases and J lost 4, with 9 bases in between. Germline-derived CDR1 and CDR2 are SGHTA and FQGTGA. CDR3 loop: CASSLTGLSTGELFF. The CDR3 region has the DNA TGTGCCAGCAGCTTAACGGGACTGAGCACCGGGGAGCTGTTTTTT. The entire variable domain, with the rest obtained from reference TRBV7-3 and TRBJ2-2, is as follows: GAGVSQTPSNKVTEKGKYVELRCDPISGHTALYWYRQSLGQGPEFLIYFQGTGAADDSGLPNDRFFAVRPEGSVSTLKIQRTERGDSAVYLCASSLTGLSTGELFFGEGSRLTVL.

This clonotype was counted only a few times. V and J are TRBV4-1 and TRBJ2-7; TRBD1 matches at 7 bases. Per germline, CDR1 MGHRA and CDR2 YSYEKL. V was clipped by 4 bases and J by 1 base; unmatched bases: 7. This CDR3 contains 15 residues. The CDR3 loop is CASSLGQDVSYEQYF. The CDR3 DNA follows: TGCGCCAGCAGCCTAGGACAGGACGTATCCTACGAGCAGTACTTC.